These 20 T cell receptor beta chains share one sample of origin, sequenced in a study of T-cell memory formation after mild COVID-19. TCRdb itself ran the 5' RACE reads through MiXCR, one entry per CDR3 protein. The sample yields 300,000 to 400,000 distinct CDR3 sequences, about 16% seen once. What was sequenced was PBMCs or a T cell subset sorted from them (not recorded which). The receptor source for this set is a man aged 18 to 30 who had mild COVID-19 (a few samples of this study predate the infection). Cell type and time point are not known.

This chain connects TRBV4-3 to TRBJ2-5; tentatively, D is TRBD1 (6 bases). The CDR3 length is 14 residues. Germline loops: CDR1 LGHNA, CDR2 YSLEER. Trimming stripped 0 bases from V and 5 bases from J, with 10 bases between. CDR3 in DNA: TGCGCCAGCAGCCAAGATAGGGGGTCGGAGACCCAGTACTTC. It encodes CASSQDRGSETQYF.

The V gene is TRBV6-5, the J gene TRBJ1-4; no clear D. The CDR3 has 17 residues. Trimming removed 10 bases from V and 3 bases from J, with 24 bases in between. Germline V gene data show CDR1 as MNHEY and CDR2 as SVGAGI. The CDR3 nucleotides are TGTGCCACCAGACGAGGGAGAGCCATTCCTTCTAATGAAAAACTGTTTTTT. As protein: CATRRGRAIPSNEKLFF.

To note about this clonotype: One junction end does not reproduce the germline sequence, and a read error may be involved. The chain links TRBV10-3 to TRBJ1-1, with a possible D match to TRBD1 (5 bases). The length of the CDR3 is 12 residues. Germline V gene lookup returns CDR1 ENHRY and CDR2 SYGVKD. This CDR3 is CAIGTDNTESFF. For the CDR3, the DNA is TGTGCCATCGGGACGGACAACACTGAATCTTTCTTT.

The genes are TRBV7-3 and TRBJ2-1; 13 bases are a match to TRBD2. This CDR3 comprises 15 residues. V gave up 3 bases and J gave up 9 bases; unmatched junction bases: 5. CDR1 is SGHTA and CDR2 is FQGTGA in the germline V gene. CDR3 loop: CASSFTSGGAFEQFF. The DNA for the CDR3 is TGTGCCAGCAGCTTCACTAGCGGGGGGGCGTTTGAGCAGTTCTTC.

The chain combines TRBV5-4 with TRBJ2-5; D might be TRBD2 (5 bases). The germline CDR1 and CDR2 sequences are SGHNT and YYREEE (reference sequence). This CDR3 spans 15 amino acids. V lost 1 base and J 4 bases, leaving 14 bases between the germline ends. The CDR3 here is CASSLPGSGGETQYF. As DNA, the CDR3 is TGTGCCAGCAGCTTGCCGGGGTCGGGTGGAGAGACCCAGTACTTC. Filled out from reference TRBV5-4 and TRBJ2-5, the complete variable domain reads ETGVTQSPTHLIKTRGQQVTLRCSSQSGHNTVSWYQQALGQGPQFIFQYYREEENGRGNFPPRFSGLQFPNYSSELNVNALELDDSALYLCASSLPGSGGETQYFGPGTRLLVL.

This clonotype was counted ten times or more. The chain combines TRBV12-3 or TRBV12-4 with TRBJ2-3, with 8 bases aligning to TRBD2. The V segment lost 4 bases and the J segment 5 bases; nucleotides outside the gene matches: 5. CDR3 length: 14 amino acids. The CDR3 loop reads CASSYGGAGDTQYF. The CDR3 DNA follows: TGTGCCAGCAGTTACGGGGGGGCCGGAGATACGCAGTATTTT.

CDR3 bases: TGTGCCAGCAGCCCAGATTACTCTGGAAACACCATATATTTT. Translating gives CASSPDYSGNTIYF. The genes are TRBV7-9 and TRBJ1-3; D ambiguous. Germline-derived CDR1 and CDR2 are SEHNR and FQNEAQ (reference sequence). Trimming removed 5 bases at V and 0 bases at J, with 8 bases between. This CDR3 contains 14 residues. The variable domain in full, with the rest retrieved from reference TRBV7-9 and TRBJ1-3, is DTGVSQNPRHKITKRGQNVTFRCDPISEHNRLYWYRQTLGQGPEFLTYFQNEAQLEKSRLLSDRFSAERPKGSFSTLEIQRTEQGDSAMYLCASSPDYSGNTIYFGEGSWLTVV.

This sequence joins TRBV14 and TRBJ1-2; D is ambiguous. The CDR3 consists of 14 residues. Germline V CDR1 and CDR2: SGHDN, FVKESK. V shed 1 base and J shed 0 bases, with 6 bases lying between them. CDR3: CASSQATTNYGYTF. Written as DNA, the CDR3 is TGTGCCAGCAGCCAAGCGACCACTAACTATGGCTACACCTTC.

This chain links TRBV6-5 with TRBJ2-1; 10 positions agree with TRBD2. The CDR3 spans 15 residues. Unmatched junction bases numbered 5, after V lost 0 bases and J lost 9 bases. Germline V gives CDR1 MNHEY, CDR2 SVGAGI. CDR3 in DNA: TGTGCCAGCAGTTACTCGGCTAGCGGGGGTATTGAGCAGTTCTTC. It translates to CASSYSASGGIEQFF.

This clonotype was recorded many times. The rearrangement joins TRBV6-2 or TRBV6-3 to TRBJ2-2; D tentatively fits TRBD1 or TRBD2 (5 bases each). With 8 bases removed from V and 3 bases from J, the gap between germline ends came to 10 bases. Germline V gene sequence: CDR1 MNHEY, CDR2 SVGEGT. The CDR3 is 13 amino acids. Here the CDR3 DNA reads TGTGCCAGCCGGGGCCGGGACACCGGGGAGCTGTTTTTT. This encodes CASRGRDTGELFF.

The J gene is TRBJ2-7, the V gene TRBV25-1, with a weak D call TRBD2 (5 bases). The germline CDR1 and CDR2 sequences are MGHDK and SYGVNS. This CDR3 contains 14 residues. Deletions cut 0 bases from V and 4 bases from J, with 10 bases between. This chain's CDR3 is CASSEYRDTYEQYF. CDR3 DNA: TGTGCCAGCAGTGAATACCGGGATACATACGAGCAGTACTTC.

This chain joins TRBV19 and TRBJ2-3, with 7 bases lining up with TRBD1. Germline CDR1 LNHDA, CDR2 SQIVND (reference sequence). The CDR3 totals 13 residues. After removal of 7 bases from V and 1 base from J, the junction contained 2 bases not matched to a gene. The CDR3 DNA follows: TGTGCCAGTAAAGGACAGGGCACAGATACGCAGTATTTT. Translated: CASKGQGTDTQYF.

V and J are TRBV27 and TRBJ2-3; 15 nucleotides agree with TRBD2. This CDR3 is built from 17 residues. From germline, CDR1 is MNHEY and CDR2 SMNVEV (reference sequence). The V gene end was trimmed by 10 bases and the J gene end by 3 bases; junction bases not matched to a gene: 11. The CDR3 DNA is TGTGCCACCCTACGGACTAGCGGGGGGGCCGGTACAGATACGCAGTATTTT. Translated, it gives CATLRTSGGAGTDTQYF.

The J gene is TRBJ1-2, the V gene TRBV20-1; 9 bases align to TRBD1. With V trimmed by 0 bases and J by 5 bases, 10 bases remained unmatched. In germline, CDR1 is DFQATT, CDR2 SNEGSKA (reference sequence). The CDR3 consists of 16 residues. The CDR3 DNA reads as TGCAGTGCTAGAGATCTTGGGGGGACAGGGCGGTATGGCTACACCTTC. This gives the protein CSARDLGGTGRYGYTF.

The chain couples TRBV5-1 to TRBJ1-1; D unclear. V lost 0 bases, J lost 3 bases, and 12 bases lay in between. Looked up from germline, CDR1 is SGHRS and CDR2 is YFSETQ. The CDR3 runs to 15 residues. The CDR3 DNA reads TGCGCCAGCAGCTTGGCGGGCGGCCTATACACTGAAGCTTTCTTT. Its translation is CASSLAGGLYTEAFF.

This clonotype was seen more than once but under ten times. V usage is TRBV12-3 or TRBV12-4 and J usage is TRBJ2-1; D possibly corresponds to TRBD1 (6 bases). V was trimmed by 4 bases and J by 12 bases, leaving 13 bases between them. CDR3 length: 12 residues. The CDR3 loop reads CASSYGGPWQFF. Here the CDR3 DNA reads TGTGCCAGCAGTTATGGGGGCCCCTGGCAGTTCTTC.

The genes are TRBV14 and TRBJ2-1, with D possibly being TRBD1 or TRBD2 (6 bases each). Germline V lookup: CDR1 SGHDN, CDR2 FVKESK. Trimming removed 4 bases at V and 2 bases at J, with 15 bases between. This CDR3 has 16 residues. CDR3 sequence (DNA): TGTGCCAGCAGCCGCGCCCGGGGGCGTACCTACAATGAGCAGTTCTTC. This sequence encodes CASSRARGRTYNEQFF.

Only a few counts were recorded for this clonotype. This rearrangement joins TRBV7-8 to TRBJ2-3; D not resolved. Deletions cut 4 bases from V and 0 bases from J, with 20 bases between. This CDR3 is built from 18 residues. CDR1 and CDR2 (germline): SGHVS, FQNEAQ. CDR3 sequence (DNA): TGTGCCAGCAGCTCCCGACGAGTGACATATTCTAGCACAGATACGCAGTATTTT. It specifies CASSSRRVTYSSTDTQYF.

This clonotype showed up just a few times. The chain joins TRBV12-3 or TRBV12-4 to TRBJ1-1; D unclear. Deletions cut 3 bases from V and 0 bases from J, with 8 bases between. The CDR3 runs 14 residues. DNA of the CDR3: TGTGCCAGCAGTTTGGTCTCCATGAACACTGAAGCTTTCTTT. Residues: CASSLVSMNTEAFF.

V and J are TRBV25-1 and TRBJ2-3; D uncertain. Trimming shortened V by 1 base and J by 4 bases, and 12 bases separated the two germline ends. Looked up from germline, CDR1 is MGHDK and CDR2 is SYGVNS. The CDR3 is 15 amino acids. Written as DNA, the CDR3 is TGTGCCAGCAGTGAATGGCTGCAGAGCCCAGATACGCAGTATTTT. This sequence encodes CASSEWLQSPDTQYF.